Presented here are 2 T cell receptor beta chains from one specimen sequenced in a study of T cells in Graves' hyperthyroidism and ophthalmopathy. TCR beta CDR3 regions were amplified from RNA. When the TCR CDR3 underwent first-round RT-PCR, the HTBI primer set was used. TCRdb used MiXCR to reprocess the multiplex PCR reads, holding one entry per CDR3 protein. The sample has some 98,000 distinct CDR3 sequences; approximately 40% are singletons. Sequencing was done on a sample of peripheral blood or thyroid tissue (not recorded which). The receptors originated from a woman aged 30 to 39 with Graves' hyperthyroidism.

The chain joins TRBV7-3 to TRBJ1-6, with a weak D call TRBD1 (5 bases). The CDR3 spans 15 residues. CDR1 is SGHTA and CDR2 is FQGTGA in the germline V gene. Trimming took 1 base from V and 10 from J, leaving 14 bases between them. CDR3 DNA sequence: TGTGCCAGCAGCTTAAGCGGGGGTGCGAGGTCACCCCTCCACTTT. Protein sequence: CASSLSGGARSPLHF.

This clonotype came up many times. The rearrangement links TRBV28 to TRBJ1-5; TRBD1 might be the D (6 bases). With 2 bases removed from V and 7 bases from J, the gap between germline ends came to 9 bases. Germline-derived CDR1 and CDR2 are MDHEN and SYDVKM. The length of the CDR3 is 13 residues. Here the CDR3 DNA reads TGTGCCAGCAGTTTACAGGGGAGGCAGCCCCAGCATTTT. Its translation: CASSLQGRQPQHF.